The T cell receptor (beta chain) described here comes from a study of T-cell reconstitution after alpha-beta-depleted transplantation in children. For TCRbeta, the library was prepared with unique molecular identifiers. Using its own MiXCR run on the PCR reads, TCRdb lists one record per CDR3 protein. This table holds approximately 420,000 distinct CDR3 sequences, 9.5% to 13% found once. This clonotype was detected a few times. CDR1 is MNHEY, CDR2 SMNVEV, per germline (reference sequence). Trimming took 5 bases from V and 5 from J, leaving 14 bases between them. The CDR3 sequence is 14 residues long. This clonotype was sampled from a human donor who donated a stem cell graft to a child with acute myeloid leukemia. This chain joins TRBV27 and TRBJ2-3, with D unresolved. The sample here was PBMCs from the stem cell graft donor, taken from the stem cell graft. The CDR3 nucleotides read TGTGCCAGCAGTCTTATTAGTGCGGTAGATACGCAGTATTTT. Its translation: CASSLISAVDTQYF.